This TCR beta chain was documented in a study of Ad26.COV2.S vaccination and SARS-CoV-2 variants. Study information: Intramuscularly, Ad26.COV2.S was given either once or twice, 56 days apart.

Treatment denoted: around 19 received Ad26.COV2.S at low or high dose, single or two shots; about 5 received placebo; per-sample allocation not given. Collection of the samples took place on day 63 after the first injection of vaccine or placebo. This clone showed up just once. Looked up from germline, CDR1 is SGHNT and CDR2 is YYREEE (reference sequence). The CDR3 sequence is 14 residues long. V was shortened by 4 bases and J by 0 bases, with 9 bases between the two germline ends. Clones were read by immunoSEQ multiplex PCR, and TCRdb kept only the in-frame ones, dropping some. The sample lists roughly 420,000 clones; 89% were seen once.

The genes are TRBV5-4 and TRBJ2-3; D unresolved. The starting material was peripheral blood, obtained in a trial of Ad26.COV2.S vaccine versus placebo. The receptor's source is a person aged 18-65 years who received the Ad26.COV2.S COVID-19 vaccine or a placebo. The CDR3 reads CASSPQISTDTQYF. CDR3 DNA sequence: TGTGCCAGCAGCCCACAGATTAGCACAGATACGCAGTATTTT.